Detailed here is one T cell receptor beta chain. The target of this receptor is not known. It has no much larger one-base neighbor in the sample; base qualities were not kept. This sample was taken from a study of glioma-infiltrating T cells after dendritic cell vaccination (dated by TCRdb to about 2016). Context from the whole study: The cohort comprised approximately 15 glioblastoma patients from Phase I and II dendritic cell vaccination trials, 9 newly diagnosed and 6 with recurrent disease. To make the vaccine, monocyte-derived dendritic cells were cultured for 6 to 7 days with IL-4 and GM-CSF and then pulsed overnight with autologous tumor lysate. Tumor-infiltrating lymphocyte content was quantified and tumor and blood repertoires were compared in dendritic cell-vaccinated glioblastoma patients by deep sequencing of TCR beta CDR3 regions. Each patient got three intradermal injections of the dendritic cell vaccine, spaced at biweekly intervals, in the arm below the axilla. Survival after dendritic cell vaccination was correlated with TCR sequencing metrics, including TIL content and tumor-blood repertoire overlap. Between about 2003 and 2012, patients were given autologous tumor lysate-pulsed dendritic cell vaccination. On the study overall, not on this receptor specifically: After dendritic cell vaccination, a higher estimated pretreatment TIL content predicted longer time to progression and overall survival. The cohort was small and heterogeneous, and full blood and tumor sets were available for few patients, with initial-recurrent tumor pairs available for even fewer patients. The response model built on TCR overlap across three groups was characterized as speculative, with prospective validation still needed. TCR clonality showed no direct relationship with survival, which suggests that a diverse polyclonal response may matter.

Using the immunoSEQ assay, TCRB CDR3 regions were amplified from roughly 2 micrograms of genomic DNA, or from all available DNA when less than that was on hand. For multiplex PCR, 60 forward primers for TCR V beta segments and 13 reverse primers for J beta segments were used. To estimate reads per starting template, synthetic control templates were spiked into each sample at limiting dilution. The Illumina HiSeq System generated 87 bp sequencing reads. Per the source publication's procedure: PCR and sequencing errors were removed by merging closely related sequences with a nearest neighbor algorithm. TCR overlap was defined as the percentage of unique tumor TCR beta sequences that were also found in the peripheral blood of the same patient. The table was pulled from immuneACCESS by TCRdb, which kept in-frame rearrangements only. Such tables lose some clones; where checked, under half of the loss comes from unresolved V genes, and the rest has no known cause. D and trimming were read from the DNA, whereas the V and J calls and clone size are those reported in that table. In this sample the table shows about 87,000 clones, 70% to 90% of which occur a single time. The ten largest clones add up to about 3.2% of the sample.

Selection of patients required sufficient residual fresh-frozen tumor tissue and over two years of available survival data. An isocitrate dehydrogenase mutation was not carried by any of the glioblastoma patients, although molecular status was otherwise variable. PBMC collection took place before vaccination, two weeks after the third vaccination, and at tumor progression if progression occurred. Genomic DNA was extracted with the Qiagen DNeasy Blood extraction Kit. The CDR3 numbers 15 residues from cysteine through phenylalanine. Solely the CDR3 DNA is kept, with 45 bases framed from the first base. Compared with germline, V lacks 3 bases and J lacks 4 bases; bases without a gene match: 3. Looking up the germline V gene yields CDR1 MGHRA and CDR2 YSYEKL.

Material: blood, obtained before dendritic cell vaccination. Rearrangement joined TRBV4-1 to TRBJ1-4, with TRBD1 identical over 9 junction bases. The receptor's source is a human donor with glioblastoma. The base sequence is TGCGCCAGCAGCCAGGGACAGGGCTATAATGAAAAACTGTTTTTT. It specifies CASSQGQGYNEKLFF.